The rows below give T cell receptor beta chains drawn from one sample of a study of cytotoxic CD8 clonotypes in ibrutinib-treated CLL. The table came from immunoSEQ multiplex PCR; TCRdb's copy has only in-frame clones and leaves some out. This sample has about 97,000 clones; 77% occur once, and the top ten carry 20% to 25%. Sequenced material: PBMCs, taken after 24 months of ibrutinib treatment. These TCRs come from a human donor with chronic lymphocytic leukemia. CDR3s include the opening cysteine and the closing phenylalanine or tryptophan. A D gene is named only where the DNA matches it firmly. Some rows have no size entry. The others give once, few or many, or a class for an expanded clone.

J: TRBJ1-5
size: NA
V: TRBV2
D: NA
DNA: TGTGCCAGCAGTGGCCTCACTGGCAATCAGCCCCAGCATTTT
CDR3: CASSGLTGNQPQHF

J: TRBJ2-4
size: NA
V: TRBV7-9
D: NA
DNA: TGTGCCAGCAGCTCCTCTCCGGGGGAAAACATTCAGTACTTC
CDR3: CASSSSPGENIQYF

J: TRBJ2-7
size: NA
V: TRBV5-8
D: NA
DNA: TGTGCCAGCAGCTATATAGGTCTGGAGGGGTACTTC
CDR3: CASSYIGLEGYF

J: TRBJ1-1
size: NA
V: TRBV9
D: NA
DNA: TGTGCCAGCAGTGGTCGAGGTTTAACTGAAGCTTTCTTT
CDR3: CASSGRGLTEAFF

J: TRBJ1-1
size: NA
V: TRBV6-1
D: NA
DNA: TGTGCCAGCTTGGCCTCTGCTATTGAAGCTTTCTTT
CDR3: CASLASAIEAFF

J: TRBJ2-1
size: NA
V: TRBV4-1
D: NA
DNA: TGCGCCAGCAGCCAAACGGACAGAAGCTCCTACAATGAGCAGTTCTTC
CDR3: CASSQTDRSSYNEQFF

J: TRBJ1-1
size: NA
V: TRBV6-6
D: NA
DNA: TGTGCCAGCAGGACAACAGGTGAAGCTTTCTTT
CDR3: CASRTTGEAFF

J: TRBJ2-5
size: NA
V: TRBV18
D: TRBD1
DNA: TGTGCCAGCTCACCTACAGGGGTGGAGACCCAGTACTTC
CDR3: CASSPTGVETQYF

J: TRBJ2-1
size: NA
V: TRBV7-8
D: TRBD1
DNA: TGTGCCAGCAGCCGACCCTTAGACAGGGGGGTATCCTACAATGAGCAGTTCTTC
CDR3: CASSRPLDRGVSYNEQFF

J: TRBJ2-5
size: NA
V: TRBV4-1
D: NA
DNA: TGCGCCAGCAGCCAAGATTTGGCCAGGGGTTTTGAGACCCAGTACTTC
CDR3: CASSQDLARGFETQYF

J: TRBJ2-1
size: NA
V: TRBV4-1
D: TRBD2
DNA: TGCGCCAGCAGCCAAGTGGAGGGAGGGCCAGTAGGTGAGCAGTTCTTC
CDR3: CASSQVEGGPVGEQFF

J: TRBJ1-2
size: few
V: TRBV11-3
D: NA
DNA: TGTGCCAGCAGCTCCCAGGGTTATGGCTACACCTTC
CDR3: CASSSQGYGYTF

J: TRBJ2-3
size: NA
V: TRBV18
D: TRBD2
DNA: TGTGCCAGCTCACCAAAGATAGCGGGAGGGCTCGAGAACACAGATACGCAGTATTTT
CDR3: CASSPKIAGGLENTDTQYF

J: TRBJ1-1
size: NA
V: TRBV7-2
D: NA
DNA: TGTGCCAGCAGCCTATCGCGGGCAAGACAAGCTTTCTTT
CDR3: CASSLSRARQAFF

J: TRBJ1-3
size: NA
V: TRBV30
D: TRBD1
DNA: TGTGCCTGGAGTAGCGACAGGGGGAACACCATATATTTT
CDR3: CAWSSDRGNTIYF

J: TRBJ1-5
size: NA
V: TRBV10-3
D: NA
DNA: TGTGCCATCAGCGAAGGACGGGGAAATAGCAATCAGCCCCAGCATTTT
CDR3: CAISEGRGNSNQPQHF

J: TRBJ2-7
size: NA
V: TRBV10-3
D: NA
DNA: TGTGCCACCGGCGACTACGAGCAGTACTTC
CDR3: CATGDYEQYF

J: TRBJ2-5
size: NA
V: TRBV6-6
D: NA
DNA: TGTGCCAGCAGTTCCTCCGGGCGTGGGGCCCAGTACTTC
CDR3: CASSSSGRGAQYF

J: TRBJ2-3
size: NA
V: TRBV5-1
D: NA
DNA: TGCGCCAGCAGCTTGTGGGGGTCCACAGATACGCAGTATTTT
CDR3: CASSLWGSTDTQYF

J: TRBJ2-7
size: NA
V: TRBV6-1
D: NA
DNA: TGTGCCAGCCGGGACCGAGCCTACGAGCAGTACTTC
CDR3: CASRDRAYEQYF

J: TRBJ2-2
size: NA
V: TRBV2
D: NA
DNA: TGTGCCAGCAGTGATGAGGACCGGTCGAACACCGGGGAGCTGTTTTTT
CDR3: CASSDEDRSNTGELFF

J: TRBJ1-2
size: many
V: TRBV19
D: NA
DNA: TGTGCCAGTAGTATAGATCAGGTTTATGGCTACACCTTC
CDR3: CASSIDQVYGYTF

J: TRBJ2-3
size: NA
V: TRBV9
D: NA
DNA: TGTGCCAGCAGCGCCATCCAGGGCACAGATACGCAGTATTTT
CDR3: CASSAIQGTDTQYF